The T cell receptor beta chain described here comes from a study of technical replicates of blood from a handful of donors. Clones were sequenced by immunoSEQ multiplex PCR, and TCRdb holds only the in-frame ones, with some missing. The sample yields 65,000 to 90,000 clones, roughly 93% seen once. The CDR3 covers 14 residues. V shed 7 bases, J shed 7 bases, and the junction held 13 bases outside the gene matches. Germline V gives CDR1 SEHNR, CDR2 FQNEAQ (reference sequence). The chain has TRBV7-9 and TRBJ2-7; 7 bases fit TRBD1. The receptor was isolated from a human donor in good health. What was sequenced was T cells isolated from PBMCs. DNA of the CDR3: TGTGCCAGCAATCTAGACAGGGCTCCAGGGGAGCAGTACTTC. Protein: CASNLDRAPGEQYF. The variable domain in full, completed from reference TRBV7-9 and TRBJ2-7, reads DTGVSQNPRHKITKRGQNVTFRCDPISEHNRLYWYRQTLGQGPEFLTYFQNEAQLEKSRLLSDRFSAERPKGSFSTLEIQRTEQGDSAMYLCASNLDRAPGEQYFGPGTRLTVT.